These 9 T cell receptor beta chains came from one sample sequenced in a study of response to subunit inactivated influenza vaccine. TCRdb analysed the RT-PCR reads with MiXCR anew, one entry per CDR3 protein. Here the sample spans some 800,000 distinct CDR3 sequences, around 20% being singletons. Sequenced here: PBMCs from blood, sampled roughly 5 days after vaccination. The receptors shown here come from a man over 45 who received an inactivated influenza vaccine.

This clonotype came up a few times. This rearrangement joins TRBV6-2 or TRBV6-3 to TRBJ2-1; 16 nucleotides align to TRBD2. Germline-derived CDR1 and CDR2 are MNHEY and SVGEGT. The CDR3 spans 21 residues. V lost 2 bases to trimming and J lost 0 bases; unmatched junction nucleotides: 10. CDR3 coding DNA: TGTGCCAGCAGTTACCAAACGGGACTAGCGGGAGGGCCGAGCTCCTACAATGAGCAGTTCTTC. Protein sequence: CASSYQTGLAGGPSSYNEQFF.

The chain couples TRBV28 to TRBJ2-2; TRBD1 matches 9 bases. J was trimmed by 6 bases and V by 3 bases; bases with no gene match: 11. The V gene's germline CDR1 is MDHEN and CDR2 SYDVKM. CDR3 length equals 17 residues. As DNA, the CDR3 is TGTGCCAGCAGTTTCCTCGACAGGGGGTCATCATCCGGGGAGCTGTTTTTT. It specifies CASSFLDRGSSSGELFF.

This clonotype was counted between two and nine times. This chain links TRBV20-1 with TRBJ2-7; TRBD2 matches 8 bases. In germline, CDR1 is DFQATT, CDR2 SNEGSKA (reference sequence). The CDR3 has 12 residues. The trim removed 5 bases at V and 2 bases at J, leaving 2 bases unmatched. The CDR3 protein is CSAPGLAYEQYF. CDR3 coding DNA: TGCAGTGCTCCGGGACTAGCCTACGAGCAGTACTTC.

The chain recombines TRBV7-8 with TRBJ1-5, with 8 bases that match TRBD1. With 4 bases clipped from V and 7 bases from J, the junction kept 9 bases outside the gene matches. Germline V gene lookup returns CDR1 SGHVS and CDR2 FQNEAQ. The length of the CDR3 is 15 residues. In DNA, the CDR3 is TGTGCCAGCAGCTCGGGACAGGCGGCGGGGCAGCCCCAGCATTTT. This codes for CASSSGQAAGQPQHF.

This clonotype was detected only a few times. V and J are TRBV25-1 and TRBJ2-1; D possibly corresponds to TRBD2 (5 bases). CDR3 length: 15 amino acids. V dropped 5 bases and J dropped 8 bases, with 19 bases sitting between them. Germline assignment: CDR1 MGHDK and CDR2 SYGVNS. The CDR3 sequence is CASSTPSARGYEQFF. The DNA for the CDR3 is TGTGCCAGCAGTACCCCCTCCGCTCGGGGTTATGAGCAGTTCTTC.

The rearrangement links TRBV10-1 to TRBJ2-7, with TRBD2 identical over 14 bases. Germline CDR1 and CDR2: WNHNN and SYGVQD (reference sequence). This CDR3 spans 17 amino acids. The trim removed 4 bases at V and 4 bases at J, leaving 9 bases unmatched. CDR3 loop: CASSVPGLAGVEYEQYF. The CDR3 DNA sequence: TGCGCCAGCAGTGTCCCGGGACTAGCGGGAGTAGAGTACGAGCAGTACTTC.

CDR3 DNA sequence: TGTGCCAGCAGTTACGGGGGGCGCTGGGAGACCCAGTACTTC. It yields the protein CASSYGGRWETQYF. The chain carries TRBV6-5 and TRBJ2-5; D assignment may be TRBD1 or TRBD2 (6 bases each). This CDR3 has 14 amino acids. V was shortened by 2 bases and J by 5 bases, with 12 bases between the two germline ends. CDR1 MNHEY and CDR2 SVGAGI come from the germline V gene.

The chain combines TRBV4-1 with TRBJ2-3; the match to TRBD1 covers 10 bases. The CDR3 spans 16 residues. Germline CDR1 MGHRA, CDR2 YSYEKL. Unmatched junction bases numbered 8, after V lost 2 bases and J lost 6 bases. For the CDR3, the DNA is TGCGCCAGCAGCCAACCGGACAGGGGGTATGCGGATACGCAGTATTTT. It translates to CASSQPDRGYADTQYF.

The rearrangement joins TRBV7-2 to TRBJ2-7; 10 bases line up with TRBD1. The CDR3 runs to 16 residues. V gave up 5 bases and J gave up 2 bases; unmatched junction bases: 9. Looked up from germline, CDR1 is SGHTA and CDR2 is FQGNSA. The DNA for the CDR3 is TGTGCCAGCAGCCCGGGGACAGGGGCGATCACCTACGAGCAGTACTTC. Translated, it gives CASSPGTGAITYEQYF.